This T cell receptor (beta chain) was captured in a study of T cell responses to AZD1222 COVID-19 vaccine. Pooling of second doses given at about 4 or about 12 weeks was done. V lost 6 bases, J lost 2 bases, and 10 bases stayed unmatched. The CDR3 contains 15 residues. CDR1 LNHDA and CDR2 SQIVND come from the germline V gene (reference sequence). Study-level results: Donors were mostly white British, more females; clonal diversity possibly underestimated. Spike-specific TCR breadth and depth grew following two AZD1222 doses. It was only after the peak T cell response that any repertoires were sampled.

A note on this clone: What it binds is not known.

Sequenced by immunoSEQ multiplex PCR; TCRdb stores in-frame clones only, minus some. The sample records approximately 210,000 clones, roughly nine tenths being singletons. The sequences come from peripheral blood, collected 28 days after the second AZD1222 dose. The chain has TRBV19 and TRBJ2-7; 7 nucleotides agree with TRBD2. The source of this sequence is an adult who received the AZD1222 COVID-19 vaccine. Here the CDR3 DNA reads TGTGCCAGTAGGCCCGGGGCTAGCGGAACCTACGAGCAGTACTTC. The encoded protein is CASRPGASGTYEQYF.